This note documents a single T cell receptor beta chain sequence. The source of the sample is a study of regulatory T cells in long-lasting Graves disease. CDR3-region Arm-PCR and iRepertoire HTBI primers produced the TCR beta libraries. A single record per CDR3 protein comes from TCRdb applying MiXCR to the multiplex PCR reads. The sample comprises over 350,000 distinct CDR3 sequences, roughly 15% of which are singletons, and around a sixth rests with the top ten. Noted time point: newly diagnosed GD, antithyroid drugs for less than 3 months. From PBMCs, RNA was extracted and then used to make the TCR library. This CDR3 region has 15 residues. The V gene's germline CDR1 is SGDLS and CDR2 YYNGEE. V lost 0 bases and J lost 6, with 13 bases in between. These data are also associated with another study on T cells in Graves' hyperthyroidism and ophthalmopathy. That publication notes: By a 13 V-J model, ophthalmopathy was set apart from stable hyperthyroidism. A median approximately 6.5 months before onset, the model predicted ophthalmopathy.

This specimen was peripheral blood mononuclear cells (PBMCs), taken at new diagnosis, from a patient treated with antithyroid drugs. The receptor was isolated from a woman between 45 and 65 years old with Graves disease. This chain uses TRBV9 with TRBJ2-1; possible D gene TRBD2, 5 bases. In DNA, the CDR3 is TGTGCCAGCAGCGTAGCCGAGAGGGTGGGCAATGAGCAGTTCTTC. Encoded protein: CASSVAERVGNEQFF.